This T cell receptor (beta chain) came from a study of T cells after yellow fever vaccination. From the 5' RACE reads, TCRdb called clonotypes with MiXCR, one entry per CDR3 protein. The table has a few hundred thousand distinct CDR3 sequences, about 4% seen once. Germline-derived CDR1 and CDR2 are SNHLY and FYNNEI. This CDR3 contains 15 residues. Trimming took 5 bases from V and 0 from J, leaving 11 bases between them. This clonotype was observed many times. The TCR originated in a man aged 18 to 29 who received the YFV17D yellow fever vaccine. The sample here was PBMCs, taken 5 days after the yellow fever booster vaccination. The chain uses TRBV2 and TRBJ2-4, with D perhaps matching TRBD1 (6 bases). Here the CDR3 reads CASSLGQIAKNIQYF. The CDR3 region has the DNA TGTGCCAGCAGTCTCGGACAGATAGCCAAAAACATTCAGTACTTC. Variable domain in full (rest from reference TRBV2 and TRBJ2-4): EPEVTQTPSHQVTQMGQEVILRCVPISNHLYFYWYRQILGQKVEFLVSFYNNEISEKSEIFDDQFSVERPDGSNFTLKIRSTKLEDSAMYFCASSLGQIAKNIQYFGAGTRLSVL.